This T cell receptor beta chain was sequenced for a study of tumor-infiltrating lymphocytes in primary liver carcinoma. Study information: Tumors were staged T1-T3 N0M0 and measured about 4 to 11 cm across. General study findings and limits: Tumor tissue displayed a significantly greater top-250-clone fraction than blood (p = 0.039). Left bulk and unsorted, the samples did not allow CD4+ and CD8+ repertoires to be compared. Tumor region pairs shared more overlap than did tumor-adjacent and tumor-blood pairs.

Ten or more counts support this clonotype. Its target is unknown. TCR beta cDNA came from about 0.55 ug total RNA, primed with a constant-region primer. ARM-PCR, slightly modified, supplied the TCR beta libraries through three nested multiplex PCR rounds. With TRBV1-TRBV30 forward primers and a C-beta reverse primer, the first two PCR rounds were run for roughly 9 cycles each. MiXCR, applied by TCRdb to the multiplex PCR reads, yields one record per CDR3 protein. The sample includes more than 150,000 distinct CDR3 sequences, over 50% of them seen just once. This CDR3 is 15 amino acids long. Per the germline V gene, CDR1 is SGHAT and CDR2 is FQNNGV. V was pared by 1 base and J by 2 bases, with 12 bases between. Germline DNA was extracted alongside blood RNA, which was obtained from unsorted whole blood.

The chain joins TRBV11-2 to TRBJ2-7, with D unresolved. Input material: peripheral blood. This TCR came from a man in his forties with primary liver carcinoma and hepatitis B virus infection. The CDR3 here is CASSLGRQRTYEQYF. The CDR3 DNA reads TGTGCCAGCAGCTTAGGACGGCAGCGAACCTACGAGCAGTACTTC.